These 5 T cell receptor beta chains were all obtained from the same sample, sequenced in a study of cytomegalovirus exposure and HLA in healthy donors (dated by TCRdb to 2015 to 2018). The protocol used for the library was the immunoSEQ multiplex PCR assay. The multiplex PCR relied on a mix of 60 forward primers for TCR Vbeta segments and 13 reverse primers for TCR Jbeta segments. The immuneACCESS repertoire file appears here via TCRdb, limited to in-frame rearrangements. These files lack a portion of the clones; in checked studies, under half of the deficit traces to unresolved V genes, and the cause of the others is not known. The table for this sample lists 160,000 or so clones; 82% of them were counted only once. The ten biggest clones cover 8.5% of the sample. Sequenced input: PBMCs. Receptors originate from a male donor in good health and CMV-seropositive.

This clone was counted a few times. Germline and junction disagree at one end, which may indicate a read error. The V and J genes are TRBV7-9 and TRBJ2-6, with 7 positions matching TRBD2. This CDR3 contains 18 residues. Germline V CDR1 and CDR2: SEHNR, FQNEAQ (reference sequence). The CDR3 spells CASSPGRWYESGANGLTF. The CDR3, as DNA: TGTGCCAGCAGCCCCGGGAGGTGGTATGAATCTGGGGCCAACGGCCTGACTTTC.

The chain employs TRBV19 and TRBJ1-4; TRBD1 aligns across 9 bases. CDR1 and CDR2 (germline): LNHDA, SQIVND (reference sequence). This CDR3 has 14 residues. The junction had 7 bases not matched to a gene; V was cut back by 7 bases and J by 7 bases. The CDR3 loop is CASINRGLSEKLFF. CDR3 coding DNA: TGTGCCAGTATTAACAGGGGGCTATCTGAAAAACTGTTTTTT.

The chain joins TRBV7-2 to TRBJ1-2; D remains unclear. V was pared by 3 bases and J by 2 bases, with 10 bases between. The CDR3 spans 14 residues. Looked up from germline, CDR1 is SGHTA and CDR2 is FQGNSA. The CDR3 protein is CASSFPGINYGYTF. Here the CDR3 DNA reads TGTGCCAGCAGCTTTCCCGGGATAAACTATGGCTACACCTTC.

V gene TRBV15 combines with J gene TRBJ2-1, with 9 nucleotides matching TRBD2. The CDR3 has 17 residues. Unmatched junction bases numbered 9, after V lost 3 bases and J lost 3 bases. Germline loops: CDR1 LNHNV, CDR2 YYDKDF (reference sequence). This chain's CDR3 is CATSSRGSTSGYNEQFF. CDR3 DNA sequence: TGTGCCACCAGCAGCAGAGGGTCGACTAGCGGCTACAATGAGCAGTTCTTC.

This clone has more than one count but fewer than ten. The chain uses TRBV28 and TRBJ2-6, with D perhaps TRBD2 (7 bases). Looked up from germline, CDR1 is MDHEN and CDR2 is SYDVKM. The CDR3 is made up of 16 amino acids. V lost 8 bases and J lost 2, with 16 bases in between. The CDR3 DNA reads TGTGCCAGCCTTCCGGGGGGCCTTACTGGGGCCAACGTCCTGACTTTC. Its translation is CASLPGGLTGANVLTF. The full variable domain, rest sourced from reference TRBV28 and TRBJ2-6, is DVKVTQSSRYLVKRTGEKVFLECVQDMDHENMFWYRQDPGLGLRLIYFSYDVKMKEKGDIPEGYSVSREKKERFSLILESASTNQTSMYLCASLPGGLTGANVLTFGAGSRLTVL.